This T cell receptor beta chain was recorded in a study of T cells after yellow fever vaccination. A single record per CDR3 protein comes from TCRdb applying MiXCR to the 5' RACE reads. The sample shows some 300,000 distinct CDR3 sequences, 7% to 9% of them seen only once. The germline gives CDR1 MGHRA, CDR2 YSYEKL. There are 16 residues in the CDR3. The ends lost 0 bases at V and 5 bases at J; junction bases unmatched: 4. In this sample, this clonotype turned up many times. The chain has TRBV4-1 and TRBJ1-4, with 9 nucleotides matching TRBD1. This specimen was PBMCs, taken roughly 47 days after the first yellow fever vaccination. The sequence was obtained from a man younger than 30 who received the YFV17D yellow fever vaccine. Here the CDR3 DNA reads TGCGCCAGCAGCCAAGATCCTGGGACAGGGAATGAAAAACTGTTTTTT. Translated: CASSQDPGTGNEKLFF.